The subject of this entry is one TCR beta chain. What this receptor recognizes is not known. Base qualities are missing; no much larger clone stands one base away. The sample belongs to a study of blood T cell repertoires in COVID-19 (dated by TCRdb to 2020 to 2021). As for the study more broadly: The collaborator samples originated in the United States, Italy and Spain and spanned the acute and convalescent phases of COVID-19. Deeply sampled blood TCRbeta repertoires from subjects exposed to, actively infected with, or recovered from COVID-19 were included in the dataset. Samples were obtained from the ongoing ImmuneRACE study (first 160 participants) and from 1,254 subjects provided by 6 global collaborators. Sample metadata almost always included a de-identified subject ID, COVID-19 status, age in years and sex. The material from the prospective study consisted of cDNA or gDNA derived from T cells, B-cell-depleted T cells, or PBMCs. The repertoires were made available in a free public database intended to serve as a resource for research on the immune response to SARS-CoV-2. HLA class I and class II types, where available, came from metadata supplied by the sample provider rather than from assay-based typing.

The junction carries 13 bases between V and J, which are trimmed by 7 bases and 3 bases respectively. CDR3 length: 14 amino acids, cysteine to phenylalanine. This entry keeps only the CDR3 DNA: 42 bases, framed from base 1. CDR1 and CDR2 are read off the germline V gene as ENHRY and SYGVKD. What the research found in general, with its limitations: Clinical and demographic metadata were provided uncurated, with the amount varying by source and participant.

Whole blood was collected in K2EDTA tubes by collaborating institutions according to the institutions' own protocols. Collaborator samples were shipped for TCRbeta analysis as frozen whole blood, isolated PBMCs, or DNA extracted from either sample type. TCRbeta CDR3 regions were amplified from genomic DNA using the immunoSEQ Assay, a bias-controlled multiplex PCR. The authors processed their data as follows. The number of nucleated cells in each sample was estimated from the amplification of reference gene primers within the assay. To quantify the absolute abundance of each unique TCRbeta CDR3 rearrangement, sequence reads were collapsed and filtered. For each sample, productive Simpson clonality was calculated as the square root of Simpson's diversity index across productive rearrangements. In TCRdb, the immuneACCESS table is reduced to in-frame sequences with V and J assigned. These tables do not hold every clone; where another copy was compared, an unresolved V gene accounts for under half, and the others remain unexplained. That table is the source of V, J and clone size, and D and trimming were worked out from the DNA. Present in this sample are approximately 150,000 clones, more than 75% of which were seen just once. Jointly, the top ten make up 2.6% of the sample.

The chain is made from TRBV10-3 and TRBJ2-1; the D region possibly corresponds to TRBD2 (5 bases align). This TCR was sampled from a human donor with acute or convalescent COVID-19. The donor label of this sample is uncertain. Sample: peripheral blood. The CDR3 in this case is CAITAGTLYNEQFF. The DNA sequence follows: TGTGCCATCACGGCGGGCACCCTCTACAATGAGCAGTTCTTC.